The following is a T cell receptor beta chain sequence with its context. No antigen is known for it. The V gene's germline CDR1 is LNHDA and CDR2 SQIVND (reference sequence). Trimming left V 5 bases short and J 0 bases short, with 5 bases between. This CDR3 spans 13 amino acids. Profiling relied on immunoSEQ multiplex PCR, and the TCRdb table lists in-frame clones only, not all of them. This sample carries 150,000 to 200,000 clones, over 80% of them seen once, and the ten largest clones take about 10%. This sample was included in a study of T cell responses to AZD1222 COVID-19 vaccine. Turning to the study itself: Both about-4-week and about-12-week second-dose recipients were combined. General study findings and limits: Along spike, vaccine-associated CD4 TCRs were found throughout, with dominance at 160-218 and 743-854. The reported proportion of spike-specific TCRs targeting unmutated variant regions was nearly half. Repertoire sampling occurred only after the peak T cell response.

This chain joins TRBV19 and TRBJ1-5; D unresolved. The sequence derives from an adult in good health. Sequenced here: peripheral blood, sampled on day 0 of AZD1222 vaccination. The CDR3 nucleotides read TGTGCCAGTAGTTTTAATAGCAATCAGCCCCAGCATTTT. Protein: CASSFNSNQPQHF.